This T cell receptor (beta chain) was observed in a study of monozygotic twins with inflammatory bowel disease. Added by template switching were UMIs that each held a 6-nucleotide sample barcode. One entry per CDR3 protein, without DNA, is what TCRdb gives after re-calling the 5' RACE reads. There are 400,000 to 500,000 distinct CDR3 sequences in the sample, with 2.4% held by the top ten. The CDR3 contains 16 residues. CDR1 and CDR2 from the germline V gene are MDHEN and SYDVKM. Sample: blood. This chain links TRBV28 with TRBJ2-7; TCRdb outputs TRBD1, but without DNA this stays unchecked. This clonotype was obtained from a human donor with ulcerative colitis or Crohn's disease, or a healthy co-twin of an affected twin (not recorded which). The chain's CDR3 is CASSSTGVLIGDEQYF. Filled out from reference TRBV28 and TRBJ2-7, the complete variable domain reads DVKVTQSSRYLVKRTGEKVFLECVQDMDHENMFWYRQDPGLGLRLIYFSYDVKMKEKGDIPEGYSVSREKKERFSLILESASTNQTSMYLCASSSTGVLIGDEQYFGPGTRLTVT.